This T cell receptor (beta chain) came from a study of blood T cell repertoires in COVID-19. Background on the study: PBMCs, B-cell-depleted T cells, or T cells were the source of the cDNA or gDNA that made up the material.

This clone was seen a few times. Germline V CDR1 and CDR2: LNHDA, SQIVND (reference sequence). The CDR3 spans 13 residues. J was trimmed by 6 bases and V by 7 bases; bases with no gene match: 5. As processed by the authors: Reference gene primer amplification gave estimated nucleated cell counts. Sequencing was performed with immunoSEQ multiplex PCR; in TCRdb, only in-frame clones are kept and a portion is missing. That table is the source of V, J and clone size, and D and trimming were worked out from the DNA. The sample lists more than 200,000 clones, 85% to 90% occurring once. Those enrolled, adults aged roughly 18 to 89 years, came from about two dozen US areas. Cohort placement rested on clinical history that participants reported themselves.

The source is a woman aged 45-60 years who had recovered from COVID-19. Sequencing was performed on PBMCs or T cells enriched from blood (not recorded which). The rearrangement uses TRBV19 and TRBJ2-2, with 7 positions matching TRBD2. The CDR3 reads CASTPSGAGELFF. The DNA of the CDR3 is TGTGCCAGTACCCCTAGCGGCGCCGGGGAGCTGTTTTTT.